In its sample, the clone carrying this T cell receptor (beta chain) was seen many times. The antigen remains undetermined. Within a library made for alpha chains, this beta chain is off target, and its count is uninformative. TCR cDNA molecules were tagged individually, and each one carried a unique molecular identifier. Each CDR3 protein is one row after TCRdb ran MiXCR on the 5' RACE reads. The sample has around 16,000 distinct CDR3 sequences, 6% to 7.5% seen once. Documented time point: sample taken at primary tumor resection. From tumor, nontumor lung or frozen PBMC, whole RNA was taken unsorted for sequencing. V was cut by 0 bases and J by 0 bases, with 14 bases left in between. CDR3 length equals 18 residues. Germline values: CDR1 SGHTA, CDR2 FQGNSA. This sample was included in a study of spatial heterogeneity in lung cancer. At the level of the study: Raw-read counts averaged over ten per unique TCR and UMI combination. Study results and caveats: One measure, the expanded intratumoral alpha and beta TCR count, tracked tumor mutation counts.

This clonotype was obtained from a female donor with early-stage non-small cell lung cancer. This specimen consisted of lung tumor tissue, obtained at surgery. The V and J genes are TRBV7-2 and TRBJ1-4; D perhaps matches TRBD1 (5 bases). The CDR3 nucleotides are TGTGCCAGCAGCTTAGCGGGTGGGGCCACTGCAACTAATGAAAAACTGTTTTTT. Encoded protein: CASSLAGGATATNEKLFF. The full variable domain, rest sourced from reference TRBV7-2 and TRBJ1-4, is GAGVSQSPSNKVTEKGKDVELRCDPISGHTALYWYRQSLGQGLEFLIYFQGNSAPDKSGLPSDRFSAERTGGSVSTLTIQRTQQEDSAVYLCASSLAGGATATNEKLFFGSGTQLSVL.